This entry lists 8 T cell receptor beta chains sequenced from one sample in a study of response to subunit inactivated influenza vaccine listed by TCRdb under 2018. The library was prepared using RT-PCR. Sequencing relied on an Illumina HiSeq 2500. The public reads were quality trimmed at Q25 with fastp and then assembled into clones with MiXCR by TCRdb, keeping productive beta chains. When rows share a CDR3 protein, they turn into one entry using the most common DNA and genes. Recorded for this sample are 650,000 to 850,000 distinct CDR3 sequences; more than 11% of them occurred a single time. Together, the top ten hold 6% to 8% of the sample. The sample in question was PBMCs from blood, obtained approximately 15 days before vaccination. Source of these receptors: a man aged 50 or older who received an inactivated influenza vaccine. Donor details come from another sample of the same person, matched by shared clones.

This sequence joins TRBV27 and TRBJ2-2; D might be TRBD2 (7 bases). Trimming pared 8 bases from V and 4 bases from J, leaving 8 bases between. Germline CDR1 is MNHEY and CDR2 is SMNVEV (reference sequence). The CDR3 consists of 12 residues. For the CDR3, the DNA is TGTGCCAGCGGGGGGGCCACCGGGGAGCTGTTTTTT. It codes for CASGGATGELFF.

This chain joins TRBV6-2 or TRBV6-3 and TRBJ1-1, with D uncertain. V lost 0 bases, J lost 4 bases, and 6 bases lay in between. The CDR3 is made up of 13 amino acids. Per germline, CDR1 MNHEY and CDR2 SVGEGT. The CDR3 sequence: CASSYSSPTEAFF. The CDR3 DNA reads as TGTGCCAGCAGTTACTCCTCTCCCACTGAAGCTTTCTTT.

In this sample, this clonotype turned up a few times. This rearrangement joins TRBV5-1 to TRBJ2-5; D may be TRBD1 (5 bases). Germline-derived CDR1 and CDR2 are SGHRS and YFSETQ. The CDR3 spans 12 residues. Trimming stripped 5 bases from V and 0 bases from J, with 5 bases between. The chain's CDR3 is CASRQDQETQYF. The CDR3 bases are TGCGCCAGCAGACAGGACCAAGAGACCCAGTACTTC.

The sample holds a few counts of this clonotype. This chain connects TRBV7-2 to TRBJ1-5, with a possible D match to TRBD1 (5 bases). The length of the CDR3 is 15 residues. V lost 2 bases to trimming and J lost 0 bases, with 8 bases between them. Germline V gene lookup returns CDR1 SGHTA and CDR2 FQGNSA. This chain's CDR3 is CASSLSDNSNQPQHF. In DNA form, the CDR3 reads TGTGCCAGCAGCTTATCGGACAATAGCAATCAGCCCCAGCATTTT.

This clonotype was detected a few times. This rearrangement joins TRBV5-4 to TRBJ2-3; the D call may be TRBD1 or TRBD2 (5 bases each). Germline V CDR1 and CDR2: SGHNT, YYREEE (reference sequence). The CDR3 is 17 amino acids. V lost 4 bases to trimming and J lost 1 base, with 19 bases between them. CDR3 DNA sequence: TGTGCCAGCAGCCTGACTACCCTGGGGCCACGCACAGATACGCAGTATTTT. Translated, it gives CASSLTTLGPRTDTQYF.

A few counts support this clonotype. The V gene is TRBV11-3, the J gene TRBJ2-1; the match to TRBD1 covers 9 bases. Germline CDR1 SGHNT, CDR2 YENEEA. Trimming took 5 bases from V and 8 from J; bases not matched to a gene: 7. The CDR3 extends over 14 amino acids. The DNA of the CDR3 is TGTGCCAGCAGCCGGACGGGACAGGGACATGAGCAGTTCTTC. Translating gives CASSRTGQGHEQFF.

This clonotype was detected once. The CDR3 does not close with the conserved phenylalanine or tryptophan, likely indicating a read error. The J gene is TRBJ2-5, the V gene TRBV5-1; D perhaps matches TRBD1 (5 bases). CDR1 SGHRS and CDR2 YFSETQ come from the germline V gene. V shed 4 bases and J shed 4 bases, with 14 bases lying between them. The CDR3 is 14 residues long. The DNA of the CDR3 is TGCGCCAGCAGCAGACAGAGCTTGGGAGAGACCCAGTACTAC. This encodes CASSRQSLGETQYY.

This clonotype was seen at least ten times. The chain combines TRBV12-3 or TRBV12-4 with TRBJ2-5, with TRBD2 matching over 8 bases. J lost 1 base, V lost 6 bases, and 4 bases had no gene match. The CDR3 is 14 amino acids. The CDR3 DNA sequence: TGTGCCAGCAGCCCGACTAGCGCCCAAGAGACCCAGTACTTC. It is translated as CASSPTSAQETQYF.